Listed here are 3 T cell receptor beta chains from one sample, sequenced in a study of T cell repertoires in cytomegalovirus infection. MiXCR, run by TCRdb on the reads, gives a single entry per CDR3 protein. The sample shows roughly 300,000 distinct CDR3 sequences, more than 8% of them seen only once. Sequenced input: PBMCs. These receptors were collected from a human donor in good health (CMV status not recorded). Some clones in this sample may be carry-over from other donors' samples.

This clonotype was recorded many times. The rearrangement uses TRBV4-3 and TRBJ2-5; 15 bases map to TRBD2. The germline V gene has CDR1 LGHNA and CDR2 YSLEER. The CDR3 has 18 amino acids. V lost 4 bases and J lost 2; bases outside the gene matches: 8. This CDR3 reads CASSPWGLAGGMQETQYF. DNA of the CDR3: TGCGCCAGCAGCCCATGGGGACTAGCGGGGGGAATGCAAGAGACCCAGTACTTC.

The rearrangement uses TRBV29-1 and TRBJ2-3; D is unresolved. Germline-derived CDR1 and CDR2 are SQVTM and ANQGSEA. Trimming removed 5 bases from V and 3 bases from J, with 12 bases in between. This CDR3 spans 13 amino acids. The CDR3 DNA follows: TGCAGCGTTCCAGGAATGCGGACAGATACGCAGTATTTT. As protein: CSVPGMRTDTQYF.

This clonotype was seen repeatedly, ten times or more. The V gene is TRBV7-2, the J gene TRBJ2-3; 7 bases match TRBD2. This CDR3 has 18 residues. Unmatched junction bases numbered 11, after V lost 2 bases and J lost 0 bases. In germline, CDR1 is SGHTA, CDR2 FQGNSA. The CDR3 loop is CASSLRRLAGASTDTQYF. The CDR3 DNA reads TGTGCCAGCAGCTTAAGGCGTTTAGCGGGTGCTAGCACAGATACGCAGTATTTT.